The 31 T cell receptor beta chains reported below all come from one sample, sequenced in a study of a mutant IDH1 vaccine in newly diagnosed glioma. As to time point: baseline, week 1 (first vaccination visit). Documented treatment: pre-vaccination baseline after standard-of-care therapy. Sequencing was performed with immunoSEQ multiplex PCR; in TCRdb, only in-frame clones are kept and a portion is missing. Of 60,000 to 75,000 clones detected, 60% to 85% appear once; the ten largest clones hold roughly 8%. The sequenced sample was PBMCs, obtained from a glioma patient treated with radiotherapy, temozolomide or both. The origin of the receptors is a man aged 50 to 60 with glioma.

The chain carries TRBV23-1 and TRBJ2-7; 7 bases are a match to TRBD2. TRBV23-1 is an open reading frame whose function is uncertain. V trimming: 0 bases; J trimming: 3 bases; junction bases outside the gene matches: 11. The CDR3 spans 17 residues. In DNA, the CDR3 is TGCGCCAGCAGTCAATCTTACGGGGGGTCATTGTTCTACGAGCAGTACTTC. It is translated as CASSQSYGGSLFYEQYF.

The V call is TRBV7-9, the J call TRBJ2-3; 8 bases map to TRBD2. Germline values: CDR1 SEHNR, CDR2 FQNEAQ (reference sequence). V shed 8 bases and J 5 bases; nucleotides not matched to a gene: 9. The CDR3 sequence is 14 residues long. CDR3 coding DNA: TGTGCCAGCGGAACTAGCGGTTCGGGAGATACGCAGTATTTT. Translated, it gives CASGTSGSGDTQYF.

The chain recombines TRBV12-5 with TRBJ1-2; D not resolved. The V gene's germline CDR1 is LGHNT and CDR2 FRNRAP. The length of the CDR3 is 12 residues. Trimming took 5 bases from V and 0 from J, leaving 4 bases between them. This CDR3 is CASGGSNYGYTF. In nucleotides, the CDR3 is TGTGCTAGTGGTGGGTCTAACTATGGCTACACCTTC. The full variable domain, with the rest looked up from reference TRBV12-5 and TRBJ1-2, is DARVTQTPRHKVTEMGQEVTMRCQPILGHNTVFWYRQTMMQGLELLAYFRNRAPLDDSGMPKDRFSAEMPDATLATLKIQPSEPRDSAVYFCASGGSNYGYTFGSGTRLTVV.

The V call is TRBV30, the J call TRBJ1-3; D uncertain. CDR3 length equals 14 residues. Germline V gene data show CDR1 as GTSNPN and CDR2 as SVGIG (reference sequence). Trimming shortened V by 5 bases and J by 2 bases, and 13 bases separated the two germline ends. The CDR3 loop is CAWAPMGPGNTIYF. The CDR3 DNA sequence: TGTGCCTGGGCCCCCATGGGTCCTGGAAACACCATATATTTT.

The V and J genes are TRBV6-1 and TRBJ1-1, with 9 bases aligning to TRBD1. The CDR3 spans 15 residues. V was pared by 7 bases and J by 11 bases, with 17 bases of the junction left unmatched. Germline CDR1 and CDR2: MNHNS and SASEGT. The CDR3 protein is CASTLPDGTGMSAFF. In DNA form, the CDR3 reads TGTGCCAGCACCTTACCGGACGGGACAGGGATGTCCGCTTTCTTT.

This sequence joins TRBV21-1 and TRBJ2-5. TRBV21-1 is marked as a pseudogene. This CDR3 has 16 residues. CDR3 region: CASSKRDKEGGETQYF. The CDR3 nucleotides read TGTGCCAGCAGCAAAAGGGACAAAGAAGGAGGGGAGACCCAGTACTTC.

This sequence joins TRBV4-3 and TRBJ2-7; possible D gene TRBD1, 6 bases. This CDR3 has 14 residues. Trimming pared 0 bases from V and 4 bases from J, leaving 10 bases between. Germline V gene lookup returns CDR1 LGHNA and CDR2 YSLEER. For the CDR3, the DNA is TGCGCCAGCAGCCAAGATCACCAGGGGTACGAGCAGTACTTC. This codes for CASSQDHQGYEQYF.

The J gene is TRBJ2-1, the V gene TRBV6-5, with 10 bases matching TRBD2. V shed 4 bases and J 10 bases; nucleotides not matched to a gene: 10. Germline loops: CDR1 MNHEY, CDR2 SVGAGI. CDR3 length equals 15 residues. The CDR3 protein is CASSFSPGLAWEQFF. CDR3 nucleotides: TGTGCCAGCAGTTTTTCCCCGGGACTAGCGTGGGAGCAGTTCTTC.

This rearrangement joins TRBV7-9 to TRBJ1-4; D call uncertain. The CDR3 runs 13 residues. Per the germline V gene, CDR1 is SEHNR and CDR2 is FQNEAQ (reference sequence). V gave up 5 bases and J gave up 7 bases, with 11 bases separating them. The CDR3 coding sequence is TGTGCCAGCAGCCCCTCGGGAGGTGAAAAACTGTTTTTT. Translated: CASSPSGGEKLFF.

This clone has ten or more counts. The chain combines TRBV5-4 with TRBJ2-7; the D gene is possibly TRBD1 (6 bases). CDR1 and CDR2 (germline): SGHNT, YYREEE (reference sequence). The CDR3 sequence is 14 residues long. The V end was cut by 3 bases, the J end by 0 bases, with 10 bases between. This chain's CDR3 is CASSSTGSSYEQYF. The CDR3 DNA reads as TGTGCCAGCAGCTCCACAGGGAGCTCCTACGAGCAGTACTTC.

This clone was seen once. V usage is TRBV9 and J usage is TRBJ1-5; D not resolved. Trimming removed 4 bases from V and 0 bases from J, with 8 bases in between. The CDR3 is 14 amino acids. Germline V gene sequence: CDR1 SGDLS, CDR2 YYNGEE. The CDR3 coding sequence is TGTGCCAGCAGCCTGGAATCTAGCAATCAGCCCCAGCATTTT. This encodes CASSLESSNQPQHF. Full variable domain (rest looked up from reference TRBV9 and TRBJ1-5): DSGVTQTPKHLITATGQRVTLRCSPRSGDLSVYWYQQSLDQGLQFLIQYYNGEERAKGNILERFSAQQFPDLHSELNLSSLELGDSALYFCASSLESSNQPQHFGDGTRLSIL.

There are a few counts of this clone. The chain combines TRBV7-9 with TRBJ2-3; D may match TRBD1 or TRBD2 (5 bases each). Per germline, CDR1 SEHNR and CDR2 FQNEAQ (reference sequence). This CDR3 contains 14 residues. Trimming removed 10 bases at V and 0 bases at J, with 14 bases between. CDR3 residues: CATSRGQSTDTQYF. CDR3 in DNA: TGTGCCACCTCCCGGGGCCAAAGCACAGATACGCAGTATTTT.

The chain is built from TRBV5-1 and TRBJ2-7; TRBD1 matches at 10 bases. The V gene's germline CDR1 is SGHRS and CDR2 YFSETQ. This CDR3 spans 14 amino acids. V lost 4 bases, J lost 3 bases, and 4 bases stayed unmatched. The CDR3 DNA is TGCGCCAGCAGCCTCGGACAGGGGGGCTACGAGCAGTACTTC. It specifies CASSLGQGGYEQYF.

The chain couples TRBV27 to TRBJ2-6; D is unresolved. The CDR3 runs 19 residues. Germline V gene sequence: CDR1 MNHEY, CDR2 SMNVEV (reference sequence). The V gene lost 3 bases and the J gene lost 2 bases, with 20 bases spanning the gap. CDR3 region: CASSFRMTPAGPGANVLTF. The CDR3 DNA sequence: TGTGCCAGCAGTTTTAGGATGACACCAGCAGGACCTGGGGCCAACGTCCTGACTTTC.

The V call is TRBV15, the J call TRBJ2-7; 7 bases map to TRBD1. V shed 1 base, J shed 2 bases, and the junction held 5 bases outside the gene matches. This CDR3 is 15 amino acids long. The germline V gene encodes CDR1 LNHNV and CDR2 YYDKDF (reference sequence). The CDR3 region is CATSRAVGTAYEQYF. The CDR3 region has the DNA TGTGCCACCAGCAGAGCGGTCGGGACAGCCTACGAGCAGTACTTC.

The CDR3 DNA reads TGTGCCAGCTCACCACCGAACGTTCCCCTAAACGGGGCTGAAGCTTTCTTT. It is translated as CASSPPNVPLNGAEAFF. This chain links TRBV18 with TRBJ1-1; D is unclear. CDR3 length equals 17 residues. The ends were cut back, 0 bases at V and 6 bases at J, with 20 bases in the middle. From germline, CDR1 is KGHSH and CDR2 LQKENI.

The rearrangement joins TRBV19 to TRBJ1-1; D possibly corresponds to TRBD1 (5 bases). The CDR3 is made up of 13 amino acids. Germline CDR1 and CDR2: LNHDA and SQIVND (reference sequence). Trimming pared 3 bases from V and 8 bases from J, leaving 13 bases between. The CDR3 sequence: CASSISLDREAFF. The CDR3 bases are TGTGCCAGTAGTATTTCCCTAGACAGAGAAGCTTTCTTT.

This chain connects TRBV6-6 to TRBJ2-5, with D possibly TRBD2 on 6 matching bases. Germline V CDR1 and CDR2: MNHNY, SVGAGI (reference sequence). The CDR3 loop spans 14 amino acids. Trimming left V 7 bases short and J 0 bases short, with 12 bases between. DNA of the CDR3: TGTGCCAGCACCCTAGGAGGGGACCAAGAGACCCAGTACTTC. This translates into CASTLGGDQETQYF.

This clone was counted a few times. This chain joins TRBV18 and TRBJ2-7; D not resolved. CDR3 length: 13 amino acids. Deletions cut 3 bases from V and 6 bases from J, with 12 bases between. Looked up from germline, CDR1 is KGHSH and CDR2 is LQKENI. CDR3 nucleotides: TGTGCCAGCTCACCGCGTAACCCTGGCGAGCAGTACTTC. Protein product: CASSPRNPGEQYF.

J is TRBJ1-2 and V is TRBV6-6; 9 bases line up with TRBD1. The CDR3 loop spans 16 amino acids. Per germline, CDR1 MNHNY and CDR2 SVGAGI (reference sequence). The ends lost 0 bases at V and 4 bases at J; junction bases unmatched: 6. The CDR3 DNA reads TGTGCCAGCAGTTACTCGGGGGGACAGGGTACCTATGGCTACACCTTC. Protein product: CASSYSGGQGTYGYTF.

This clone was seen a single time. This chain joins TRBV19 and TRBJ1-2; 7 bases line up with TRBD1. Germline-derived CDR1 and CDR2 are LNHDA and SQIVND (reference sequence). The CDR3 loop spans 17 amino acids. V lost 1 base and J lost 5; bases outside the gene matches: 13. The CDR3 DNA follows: TGTGCCAGTAGTATAGGCCCCCGGACAGGCCCAGGGTATGGCTACACCTTC. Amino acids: CASSIGPRTGPGYGYTF.

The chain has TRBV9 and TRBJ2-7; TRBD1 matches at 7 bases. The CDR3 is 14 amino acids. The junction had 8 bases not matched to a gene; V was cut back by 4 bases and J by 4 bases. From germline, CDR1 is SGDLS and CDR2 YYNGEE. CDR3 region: CASSRDRTTYEQYF. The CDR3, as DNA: TGTGCCAGCAGCCGGGACAGAACTACGTACGAGCAGTACTTC.

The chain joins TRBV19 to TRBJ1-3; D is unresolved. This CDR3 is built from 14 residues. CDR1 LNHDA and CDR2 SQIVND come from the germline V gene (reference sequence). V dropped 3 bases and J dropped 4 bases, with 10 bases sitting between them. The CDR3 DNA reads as TGTGCCAGTAGTATCACCAGTGCCGGAAACACCATATATTTT. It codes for CASSITSAGNTIYF.

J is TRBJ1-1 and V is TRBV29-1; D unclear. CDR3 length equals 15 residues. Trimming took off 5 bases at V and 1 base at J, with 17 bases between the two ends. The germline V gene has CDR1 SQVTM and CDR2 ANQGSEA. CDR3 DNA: TGCAGCGTTCAAGCCCCCGGATTAGGGAACACTGAAGCTTTCTTT. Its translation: CSVQAPGLGNTEAFF.

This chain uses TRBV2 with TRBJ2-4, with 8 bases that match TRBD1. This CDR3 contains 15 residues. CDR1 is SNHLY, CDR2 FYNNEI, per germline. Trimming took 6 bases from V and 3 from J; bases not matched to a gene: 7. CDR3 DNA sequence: TGTGCCAGCAGGCTCAGGGGGCGAGGCAAAAACATTCAGTACTTC. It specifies CASRLRGRGKNIQYF.

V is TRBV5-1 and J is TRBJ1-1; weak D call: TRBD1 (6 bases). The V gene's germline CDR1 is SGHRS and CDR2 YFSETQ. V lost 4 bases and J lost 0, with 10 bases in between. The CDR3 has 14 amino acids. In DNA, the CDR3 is TGCGCCAGCAGCAATACAGGGCTGAACACTGAAGCTTTCTTT. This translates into CASSNTGLNTEAFF. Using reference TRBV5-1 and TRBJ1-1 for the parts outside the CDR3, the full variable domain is KAGVTQTPRYLIKTRGQQVTLSCSPISGHRSVSWYQQTPGQGLQFLFEYFSETQRNKGNFPGRFSGRQFSNSRSEMNVSTLELGDSALYLCASSNTGLNTEAFFGQGTRLTVV.

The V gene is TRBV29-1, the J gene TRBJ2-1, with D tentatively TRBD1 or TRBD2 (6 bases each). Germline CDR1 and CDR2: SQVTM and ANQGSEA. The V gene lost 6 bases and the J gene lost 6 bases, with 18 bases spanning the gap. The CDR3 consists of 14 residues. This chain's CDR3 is CSVAGGQGLNEQFF. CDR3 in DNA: TGCAGCGTCGCTGGGGGGCAAGGCCTCAATGAGCAGTTCTTC.

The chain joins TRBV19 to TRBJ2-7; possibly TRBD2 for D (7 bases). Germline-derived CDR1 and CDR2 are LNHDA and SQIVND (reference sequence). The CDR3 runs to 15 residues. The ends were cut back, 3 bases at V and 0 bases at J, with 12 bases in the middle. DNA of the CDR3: TGTGCCAGTAGTATGGGGGGGCAGGCCTCCTACGAGCAGTACTTC. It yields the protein CASSMGGQASYEQYF.

The CDR3 DNA follows: TGTGCCAGCAGCTGGACAGGGGGCGGGGATGAGCAGTTCTTC. It yields the protein CASSWTGGGDEQFF. This chain connects TRBV7-9 to TRBJ2-1; 11 bases are shared with TRBD1. Germline CDR1 reads SEHNR; CDR2 reads FQNEAQ (reference sequence). The CDR3 is 14 residues long. J was trimmed by 8 bases and V by 4 bases; bases with no gene match: 4.

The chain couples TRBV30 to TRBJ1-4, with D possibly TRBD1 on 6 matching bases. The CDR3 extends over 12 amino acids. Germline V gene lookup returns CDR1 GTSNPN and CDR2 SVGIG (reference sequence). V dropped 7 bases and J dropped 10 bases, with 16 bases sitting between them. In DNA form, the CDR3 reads TGTGCCTATTGGACAGACTCGGGAAAACTGTTTTTT. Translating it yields CAYWTDSGKLFF.

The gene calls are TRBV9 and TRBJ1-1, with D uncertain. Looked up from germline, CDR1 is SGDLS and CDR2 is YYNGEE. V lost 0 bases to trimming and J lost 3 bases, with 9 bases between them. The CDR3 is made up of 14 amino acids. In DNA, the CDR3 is TGTGCCAGCAGCGTAGGGGGATGGGACACTGAAGCTTTCTTT. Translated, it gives CASSVGGWDTEAFF.